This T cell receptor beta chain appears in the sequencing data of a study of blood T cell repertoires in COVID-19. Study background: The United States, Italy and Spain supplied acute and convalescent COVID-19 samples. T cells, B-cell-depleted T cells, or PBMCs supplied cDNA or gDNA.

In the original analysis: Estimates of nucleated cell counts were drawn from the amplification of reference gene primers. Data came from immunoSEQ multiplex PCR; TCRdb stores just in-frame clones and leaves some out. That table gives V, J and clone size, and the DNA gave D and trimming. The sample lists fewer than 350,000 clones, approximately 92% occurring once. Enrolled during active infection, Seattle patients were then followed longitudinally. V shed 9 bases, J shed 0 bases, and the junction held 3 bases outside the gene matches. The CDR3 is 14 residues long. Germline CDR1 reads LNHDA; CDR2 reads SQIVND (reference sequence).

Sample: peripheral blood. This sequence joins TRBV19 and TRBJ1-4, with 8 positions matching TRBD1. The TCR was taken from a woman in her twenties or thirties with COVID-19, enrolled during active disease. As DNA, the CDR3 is TGTGCCAGCCTGGGACAGGCAACTAATGAAAAACTGTTTTTT. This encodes CASLGQATNEKLFF.